The clone carrying this T cell receptor beta chain was seen just once. The sample belongs to a study of blood T cell repertoires in COVID-19. As for the study in general: Sources were T cells, B-cell-depleted T cells, or PBMCs; the material itself was cDNA or gDNA.

Profiling relied on immunoSEQ multiplex PCR, and the TCRdb table lists in-frame clones only, not all of them. The sample holds about 120,000 clones, about nine tenths seen once. Trimming at V came to 3 bases and at J to 4 bases, leaving 1 base not matched to a gene. The CDR3 is 14 residues long. From germline, CDR1 is SGHRS and CDR2 YFSETQ. Sequencing was done on a sample of peripheral blood. This rearrangement joins TRBV5-1 to TRBJ2-3, with 11 positions matching TRBD1. The TCR sequence derives from a human donor with active COVID-19. The donor label of this sample is uncertain. The DNA for the CDR3 is TGCGCCAGCAGCTGGACAGGGGGCGCAGATACGCAGTATTTT. It encodes CASSWTGGADTQYF.